This TCR beta chain stems from a study of CD8 T cells in ankylosing spondylitis. Study outcomes and limitations: According to the report, clones linked to the disease were significantly enriched in matched synovial fluid samples taken from ankylosing spondylitis patients.

Germline V CDR1 and CDR2: SGHRS, YFSETQ. The CDR3 length is 15 residues. V was shortened by 2 bases and J by 6 bases, with 17 bases between the two germline ends. TCRdb redid the calling of the 5' RACE reads with MiXCR, one entry per CDR3 protein. The profile shows 200,000 to 300,000 distinct CDR3 sequences, about 10% of them singletons. At least ten counts were recorded for this clonotype. Its matching antigen is unknown. The chain combines TRBV5-1 with TRBJ1-1, with D perhaps matching TRBD1 (5 bases). Sequencing was performed on blood, either unsorted or a sorted T cell fraction (not recorded which). The clonotype originates from a male donor with ankylosing spondylitis or in good health (not recorded which). In nucleotides, the CDR3 is TGCGCCAGCAGCTTTTCCCGGGGCCAGCCTTCTGAAGCTTTCTTT. It is translated as CASSFSRGQPSEAFF.